The rows below give T cell receptor beta chains drawn from one sample of a study of blood T cells in healthy people across ages. TCRdb called the 5' RACE reads again in MiXCR, with one record for every CDR3 protein. The sample has roughly 2 million distinct CDR3 sequences, roughly 52% seen once. Source material: blood. The receptors derive from a woman aged 40-49 years in good health. CDR3s include the opening cysteine and the closing phenylalanine or tryptophan. Each record gives: J gene, clone size, V gene, D gene, CDR3 DNA, CDR3 protein. The D gene is left open where the match is weak. Only part of the rows carry a size: once, few, many, or a class if the clone is expanded.

J gene: TRBJ2-7
clone size: -
V gene: TRBV5-1
D gene: -
CDR3 DNA: TGCGCCAGCAGCGGGGCGGGGGACAATGAGCAGTACTTC
CDR3 protein: CASSGAGDNEQYF

J gene: TRBJ2-7
clone size: few
V gene: TRBV10-3
D gene: -
CDR3 DNA: TGTGCCATGGGAGTAGGGGTCCGCCACGAGCAGTACTTC
CDR3 protein: CAMGVGVRHEQYF

J gene: TRBJ1-6
clone size: -
V gene: TRBV18
D gene: -
CDR3 DNA: TGTGCCAGCTCACCAAGGGGTTTCGATTCACCCCTCCACTTT
CDR3 protein: CASSPRGFDSPLHF

J gene: TRBJ2-5
clone size: -
V gene: TRBV20-1
D gene: TRBD1
CDR3 DNA: TGCAGTGCCAGACCGGGACAGCCGCAAGAGACCCAGTACTTC
CDR3 protein: CSARPGQPQETQYF

J gene: TRBJ1-6
clone size: -
V gene: TRBV20-1
D gene: TRBD1
CDR3 DNA: TGCAGTGCTTCAAGGGGGCTCTCCTATAATTCACCCCTCCACTTT
CDR3 protein: CSASRGLSYNSPLHF

J gene: TRBJ1-4
clone size: -
V gene: TRBV29-1
D gene: -
CDR3 DNA: TGCAGCGTTGGGGTTGGTGAAAAACTGTTTTTT
CDR3 protein: CSVGVGEKLFF

J gene: TRBJ2-7
clone size: -
V gene: TRBV20-1
D gene: -
CDR3 DNA: TGCAGTGCTAGCCCCCCAACGCCAGGGTTGAGTGGCGAGCAGTACTTC
CDR3 protein: CSASPPTPGLSGEQYF

J gene: TRBJ2-5
clone size: -
V gene: TRBV7-2
D gene: -
CDR3 DNA: TGTGCCAGCAGCTTAGCTATTCCCATTTCCTACAATGAGCAGTACTTC
CDR3 protein: CASSLAIPISYNEQYF

J gene: TRBJ2-7
clone size: -
V gene: TRBV11-2
D gene: TRBD1
CDR3 DNA: TGTGCCAGCAGCTTGAGTTGGGGCGGACAGGGATCTCCCTACGAGCAGTACTTC
CDR3 protein: CASSLSWGGQGSPYEQYF

J gene: TRBJ2-5
clone size: -
V gene: TRBV14
D gene: -
CDR3 DNA: TGTGCCTGCAGCCAAGGAGGGACGATCGCAGAGACCCAGTACTTC
CDR3 protein: CACSQGGTIAETQYF

J gene: TRBJ1-2
clone size: few
V gene: TRBV29-1
D gene: -
CDR3 DNA: TGCAGCGTCCCTGCAACGGCGAACTATGGCTACACCTTC
CDR3 protein: CSVPATANYGYTF

J gene: TRBJ2-3
clone size: -
V gene: TRBV15
D gene: TRBD2
CDR3 DNA: TGTGCCACCGGCACTAGCGATGGGGCAGATACGCAGTATTTT
CDR3 protein: CATGTSDGADTQYF

J gene: TRBJ2-7
clone size: -
V gene: TRBV6-2/TRBV6-3
D gene: -
CDR3 DNA: TGTGCCAGCAGTGACTCGGACAGCCTGCATGAGCAGTACTTC
CDR3 protein: CASSDSDSLHEQYF

J gene: TRBJ2-7
clone size: -
V gene: TRBV7-8
D gene: TRBD2
CDR3 DNA: TGTGCCAGCAGCTTAGCGGAGCGGGGGGGTTGGTACGAGCAGTACTTC
CDR3 protein: CASSLAERGGWYEQYF

J gene: TRBJ1-6
clone size: few
V gene: TRBV12-3/TRBV12-4
D gene: -
CDR3 DNA: TGTGCCAGCAGTTCGGCCCCCTCACCCCTCCACTTT
CDR3 protein: CASSSAPSPLHF

J gene: TRBJ1-2
clone size: -
V gene: TRBV7-9
D gene: -
CDR3 DNA: TGTGCCAGCAGCTTTATGGATGGCTACACCTTC
CDR3 protein: CASSFMDGYTF

J gene: TRBJ1-2
clone size: -
V gene: TRBV27
D gene: -
CDR3 DNA: TGTGCCAGCAGTTTACAGGTTTCCGATTTGGGCTACACCTTC
CDR3 protein: CASSLQVSDLGYTF

J gene: TRBJ1-5
clone size: once
V gene: TRBV20-1
D gene: TRBD1
CDR3 DNA: TGCAGTGCTCCTACTGAAGGGGGCATCAATCAGCCCCAGCATTTT
CDR3 protein: CSAPTEGGINQPQHF

J gene: TRBJ1-2
clone size: -
V gene: TRBV9
D gene: -
CDR3 DNA: TGTGCCAGCAGGCGGGGACAACCCGGTGGGAACTATGGCTACACCTTC
CDR3 protein: CASRRGQPGGNYGYTF

J gene: TRBJ1-2
clone size: -
V gene: TRBV27
D gene: TRBD1
CDR3 DNA: TGTGCCAGCAGTTCCCGGGACAGAGCTACTAACTATGGCTACACCTTC
CDR3 protein: CASSSRDRATNYGYTF

J gene: TRBJ2-1
clone size: -
V gene: TRBV5-6
D gene: TRBD1
CDR3 DNA: TGTGCCAGCAGACAGGGGGCGTCCTACAATGAGCAGTTCTTC
CDR3 protein: CASRQGASYNEQFF

J gene: TRBJ1-6
clone size: -
V gene: TRBV20-1
D gene: -
CDR3 DNA: TGCAGTGCTAGAGATGGGGGTACCTATAATTCACCCCTCCACTTT
CDR3 protein: CSARDGGTYNSPLHF

J gene: TRBJ2-5
clone size: -
V gene: TRBV6-5
D gene: TRBD1
CDR3 DNA: TGTGCCAGCAGCCCCATACAGGGGGCCCGGGAGACCCAGTACTTC
CDR3 protein: CASSPIQGARETQYF

J gene: TRBJ2-5
clone size: once
V gene: TRBV4-1
D gene: -
CDR3 DNA: TGCGCCAGCAGCCAAGGCGTAAATCTGTACCAAGAGACCCAGTACTTC
CDR3 protein: CASSQGVNLYQETQYF

J gene: TRBJ1-1
clone size: -
V gene: TRBV18
D gene: -
CDR3 DNA: TGTGCCAGCTCACCGGGAGCAGGGTTGGGGAGAAACACTGAAGCTTTCTTT
CDR3 protein: CASSPGAGLGRNTEAFF

J gene: TRBJ1-4
clone size: few
V gene: TRBV5-1
D gene: -
CDR3 DNA: TGCGCCAGCAGCGTATCCTCCCCCGGAAAACTGTTTTTT
CDR3 protein: CASSVSSPGKLFF

J gene: TRBJ2-7
clone size: -
V gene: TRBV6-6
D gene: -
CDR3 DNA: TGTGCCATCTCCGGGGGCCGAAGCTACGAGCAGTACTTC
CDR3 protein: CAISGGRSYEQYF

J gene: TRBJ2-3
clone size: -
V gene: TRBV5-1
D gene: TRBD1
CDR3 DNA: TGCGCCAGCAGCTTGGATGGACAGGGTAGCACAGATACGCAGTATTTT
CDR3 protein: CASSLDGQGSTDTQYF

J gene: TRBJ2-3
clone size: -
V gene: TRBV5-1
D gene: -
CDR3 DNA: TGCGCCAGCAGCTTGGAACGACGGGGATCCGATACGCAGTATTTT
CDR3 protein: CASSLERRGSDTQYF

J gene: TRBJ2-5
clone size: -
V gene: TRBV20-1
D gene: -
CDR3 DNA: TGCAGTGCTAGCCGGACGGCATCAACGACCCAGTACTTC
CDR3 protein: CSASRTASTTQYF

J gene: TRBJ2-7
clone size: -
V gene: TRBV12-3/TRBV12-4
D gene: -
CDR3 DNA: TGTGCCAGCAGTTTAGTCGTGGGGCGGTCCTACGAGCAGTACTTC
CDR3 protein: CASSLVVGRSYEQYF

J gene: TRBJ2-6
clone size: few
V gene: TRBV6-4
D gene: TRBD1
CDR3 DNA: TGTGCCAGCAGTGCCCGGACAGGGGTCAAATCTGGGGCCAACGTCCTGACTTTC
CDR3 protein: CASSARTGVKSGANVLTF

J gene: TRBJ1-2
clone size: -
V gene: TRBV4-2
D gene: -
CDR3 DNA: TGTGCCAGCAGCCAAGAAGCTCAGGGAGTAGGCTATGGCTACACCTTC
CDR3 protein: CASSQEAQGVGYGYTF

J gene: TRBJ2-2
clone size: -
V gene: TRBV9
D gene: TRBD2
CDR3 DNA: TGTGCCAGCAGCGTACGAGCGGGGGGCACAAACACCGGGGAGCTGTTTTTT
CDR3 protein: CASSVRAGGTNTGELFF

J gene: TRBJ2-1
clone size: -
V gene: TRBV27
D gene: -
CDR3 DNA: TGTGCCAGCAGCCGCCCAGGGCGCTACAATGAGCAGTTCTTC
CDR3 protein: CASSRPGRYNEQFF

J gene: TRBJ2-7
clone size: -
V gene: TRBV7-2
D gene: -
CDR3 DNA: TGTGCCAGCAGCCGATTAGTAACTCTTTACGACAATGAGCAGTACTTC
CDR3 protein: CASSRLVTLYDNEQYF

J gene: TRBJ2-7
clone size: many
V gene: TRBV12-3/TRBV12-4
D gene: -
CDR3 DNA: TGTGCCAGCAGTCAAGACGACCCGGGTGGTGAGCAGTACTTC
CDR3 protein: CASSQDDPGGEQYF

J gene: TRBJ2-5
clone size: -
V gene: TRBV11-2
D gene: TRBD1
CDR3 DNA: TGTACCAGCAGCTTAGCGCACACCGGGACAGGGGGCCAAGGGACCCAGTACTTC
CDR3 protein: CTSSLAHTGTGGQGTQYF

J gene: TRBJ2-3
clone size: -
V gene: TRBV15
D gene: TRBD2
CDR3 DNA: TGTGCCACCAGCGCACTAGCGGGTAGGGATACGCAGTATTTT
CDR3 protein: CATSALAGRDTQYF

J gene: TRBJ2-5
clone size: few
V gene: TRBV9
D gene: TRBD2
CDR3 DNA: TGTGCCAGCAGCGTAGGGCTAGCGGCGACTCAAGAGACCCAGTACTTC
CDR3 protein: CASSVGLAATQETQYF

J gene: TRBJ2-2
clone size: -
V gene: TRBV12-3/TRBV12-4
D gene: -
CDR3 DNA: TGTGCCACCCCTCGTCCGGGCACCGGGGAGCTGTTTTTT
CDR3 protein: CATPRPGTGELFF

J gene: TRBJ2-7
clone size: -
V gene: TRBV6-5
D gene: -
CDR3 DNA: TGTGCCAGCAAAGCGCGGAGGGTAACTTTCAACGAGCAGTACTTC
CDR3 protein: CASKARRVTFNEQYF

J gene: TRBJ2-7
clone size: -
V gene: TRBV7-2
D gene: TRBD2
CDR3 DNA: TGTGCCAGCAGCTTACTACCTAGCGGGGGCCTTGTGTACGAGCAGTACTTC
CDR3 protein: CASSLLPSGGLVYEQYF

J gene: TRBJ1-2
clone size: -
V gene: TRBV7-9
D gene: -
CDR3 DNA: TGTGCCGGCCTAGCAGGGGATATGAATGGCCACACCTTC
CDR3 protein: CAGLAGDMNGHTF

J gene: TRBJ1-2
clone size: -
V gene: TRBV4-3
D gene: TRBD1
CDR3 DNA: TGCGCCAGCAGCCAAGAATGGGGCTACAGGGGGCACTATGGCTACACCTTC
CDR3 protein: CASSQEWGYRGHYGYTF

J gene: TRBJ2-4
clone size: -
V gene: TRBV20-1
D gene: TRBD1
CDR3 DNA: TGCAGTGCTGGGGGACAGGCGGAAAACATTCAGTACTTC
CDR3 protein: CSAGGQAENIQYF

J gene: TRBJ1-1
clone size: -
V gene: TRBV3-1
D gene: TRBD1
CDR3 DNA: TGTGCCAGCAGCTTCGGACAGGGGCGGAACACTGAAGCTTTCTTT
CDR3 protein: CASSFGQGRNTEAFF

J gene: TRBJ2-5
clone size: once
V gene: TRBV3-1
D gene: TRBD2
CDR3 DNA: TGTGCCAGCAGCCAAGGACTAGCGGGGGGTCCGGGAAGACAGTACTTC
CDR3 protein: CASSQGLAGGPGRQYF

J gene: TRBJ2-7
clone size: -
V gene: TRBV4-3
D gene: TRBD2
CDR3 DNA: TGCGCCAGCAGCCCAGATATCCGGGGGGGAAATATCTACGAGCAGTACTTC
CDR3 protein: CASSPDIRGGNIYEQYF